Following are 8 T cell receptor beta chains from one sample sequenced in a study of neurological immune-mediated disorders. Time point denoted: technical triplicate 1. TCRdb processed the 5' RACE reads anew with MiXCR; each CDR3 protein has one entry. The sample holds some 38,000 distinct CDR3 sequences, roughly 11% seen once. Sequenced: PBMCs. The origin of the receptors is a man aged 60 to 69 with HTLV-1-associated myelopathy (HAM/TSP).

This clonotype came up many times. The rearrangement uses TRBV10-3 and TRBJ2-2, with 8 bases identical to TRBD1. Germline CDR1 is ENHRY and CDR2 is SYGVKD. CDR3 length: 15 amino acids. After removal of 5 bases from V and 7 bases from J, the junction contained 9 bases not matched to a gene. The CDR3 spells CAISNLGQGGGELFF. Written as DNA, the CDR3 is TGTGCCATCAGTAACTTAGGACAGGGCGGCGGGGAGCTGTTTTTT.

This clonotype has ten or more counts. This chain connects TRBV28 to TRBJ2-7, with 12 bases matching TRBD1. This CDR3 comprises 14 residues. The germline V gene encodes CDR1 MDHEN and CDR2 SYDVKM. V lost 8 bases and J lost 5; bases outside the gene matches: 7. DNA of the CDR3: TGTGCCAGCTACCCGGGACAGGGGGCGGACGAGCAGTACTTC. This gives the protein CASYPGQGADEQYF.

This clonotype has ten or more counts. This chain links TRBV5-5 with TRBJ2-7; a weak D match, TRBD2 (6 bases). The CDR3 has 15 residues. V was shortened by 0 bases and J by 6 bases, with 16 bases between the two germline ends. Germline CDR1 SGHKS, CDR2 YYEKEE (reference sequence). This CDR3 is CASSLAGDVDGEQYF. For the CDR3, the DNA is TGTGCCAGCAGCTTGGCGGGGGACGTTGACGGCGAGCAGTACTTC.

This clonotype was detected many times. The rearrangement links TRBV20-1 to TRBJ2-2, with D maybe TRBD2 (6 bases). The CDR3 length is 15 residues. From germline, CDR1 is DFQATT and CDR2 SNEGSKA (reference sequence). V was cut by 0 bases and J by 11 bases, with 19 bases left in between. This CDR3 is CSARDNGLGGEELFF. CDR3 nucleotides: TGCAGTGCTAGAGATAATGGTCTCGGGGGAGAAGAGCTGTTTTTT.

The table lists this clonotype with many counts. V and J are TRBV11-3 and TRBJ1-1; no clear D. Germline V lookup: CDR1 SGHNT, CDR2 YENEEA. V lost 0 bases, J lost 0 bases, and 5 bases lay in between. The CDR3 is 14 amino acids. The CDR3 here is CASSLEGLNTEAFF. CDR3 DNA: TGTGCCAGCAGCTTAGAGGGATTGAACACTGAAGCTTTCTTT.

This clonotype has a count of ten or more. The chain carries TRBV29-1 and TRBJ1-1; the D is unclear. CDR1 is SQVTM, CDR2 ANQGSEA, per germline. Trimming took off 4 bases at V and 1 base at J, with 1 base between the two ends. This CDR3 is built from 10 residues. The CDR3 loop reads CSVANTEAFF. The CDR3 DNA reads as TGCAGCGTTGCGAACACTGAAGCTTTCTTT. Looking up the rest from reference TRBV29-1 and TRBJ1-1 gives the full variable domain: SAVISQKPSRDICQRGTSLTIQCQVDSQVTMMFWYRQQPGQSLTLIATANQGSEATYESGFVIDKFPISRPNLTFSTLTVSNMSPEDSSIYLCSVANTEAFFGQGTRLTVV.

The chain is built from TRBV12-3 or TRBV12-4 and TRBJ2-5; D unclear. Trimming stripped 1 base from V and 7 bases from J, with 10 bases between. The CDR3 totals 13 residues. CDR3 region: CASSLVLMVTQYF. DNA of the CDR3: TGTGCCAGCAGTTTAGTGCTAATGGTGACCCAGTACTTC.

This clonotype was counted ten times or more. This chain connects TRBV9 to TRBJ2-2; 7 positions agree with TRBD2. Germline CDR1 is SGDLS and CDR2 is YYNGEE. V trimming: 4 bases; J trimming: 0 bases; junction bases outside the gene matches: 6. This CDR3 contains 16 residues. The chain's CDR3 is CASSKQSGTNTGELFF. The CDR3 DNA follows: TGTGCCAGCAGCAAACAAAGCGGGACGAACACCGGGGAGCTGTTTTTT. Looking up the rest from reference TRBV9 and TRBJ2-2 gives the full variable domain: DSGVTQTPKHLITATGQRVTLRCSPRSGDLSVYWYQQSLDQGLQFLIQYYNGEERAKGNILERFSAQQFPDLHSELNLSSLELGDSALYFCASSKQSGTNTGELFFGEGSRLTVL.